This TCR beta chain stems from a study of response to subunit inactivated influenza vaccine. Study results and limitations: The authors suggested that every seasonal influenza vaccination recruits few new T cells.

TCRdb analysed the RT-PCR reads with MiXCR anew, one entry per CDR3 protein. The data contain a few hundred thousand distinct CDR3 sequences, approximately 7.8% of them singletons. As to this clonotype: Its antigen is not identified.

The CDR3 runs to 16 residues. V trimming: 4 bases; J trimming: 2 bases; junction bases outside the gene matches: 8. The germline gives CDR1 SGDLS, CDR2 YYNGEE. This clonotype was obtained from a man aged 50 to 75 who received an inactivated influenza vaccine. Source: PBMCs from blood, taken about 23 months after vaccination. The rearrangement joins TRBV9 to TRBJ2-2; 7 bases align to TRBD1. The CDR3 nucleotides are TGTGCCAGCAGCCCACGACAGGGCCGAAACACCGGGGAGCTGTTTTTT. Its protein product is CASSPRQGRNTGELFF.